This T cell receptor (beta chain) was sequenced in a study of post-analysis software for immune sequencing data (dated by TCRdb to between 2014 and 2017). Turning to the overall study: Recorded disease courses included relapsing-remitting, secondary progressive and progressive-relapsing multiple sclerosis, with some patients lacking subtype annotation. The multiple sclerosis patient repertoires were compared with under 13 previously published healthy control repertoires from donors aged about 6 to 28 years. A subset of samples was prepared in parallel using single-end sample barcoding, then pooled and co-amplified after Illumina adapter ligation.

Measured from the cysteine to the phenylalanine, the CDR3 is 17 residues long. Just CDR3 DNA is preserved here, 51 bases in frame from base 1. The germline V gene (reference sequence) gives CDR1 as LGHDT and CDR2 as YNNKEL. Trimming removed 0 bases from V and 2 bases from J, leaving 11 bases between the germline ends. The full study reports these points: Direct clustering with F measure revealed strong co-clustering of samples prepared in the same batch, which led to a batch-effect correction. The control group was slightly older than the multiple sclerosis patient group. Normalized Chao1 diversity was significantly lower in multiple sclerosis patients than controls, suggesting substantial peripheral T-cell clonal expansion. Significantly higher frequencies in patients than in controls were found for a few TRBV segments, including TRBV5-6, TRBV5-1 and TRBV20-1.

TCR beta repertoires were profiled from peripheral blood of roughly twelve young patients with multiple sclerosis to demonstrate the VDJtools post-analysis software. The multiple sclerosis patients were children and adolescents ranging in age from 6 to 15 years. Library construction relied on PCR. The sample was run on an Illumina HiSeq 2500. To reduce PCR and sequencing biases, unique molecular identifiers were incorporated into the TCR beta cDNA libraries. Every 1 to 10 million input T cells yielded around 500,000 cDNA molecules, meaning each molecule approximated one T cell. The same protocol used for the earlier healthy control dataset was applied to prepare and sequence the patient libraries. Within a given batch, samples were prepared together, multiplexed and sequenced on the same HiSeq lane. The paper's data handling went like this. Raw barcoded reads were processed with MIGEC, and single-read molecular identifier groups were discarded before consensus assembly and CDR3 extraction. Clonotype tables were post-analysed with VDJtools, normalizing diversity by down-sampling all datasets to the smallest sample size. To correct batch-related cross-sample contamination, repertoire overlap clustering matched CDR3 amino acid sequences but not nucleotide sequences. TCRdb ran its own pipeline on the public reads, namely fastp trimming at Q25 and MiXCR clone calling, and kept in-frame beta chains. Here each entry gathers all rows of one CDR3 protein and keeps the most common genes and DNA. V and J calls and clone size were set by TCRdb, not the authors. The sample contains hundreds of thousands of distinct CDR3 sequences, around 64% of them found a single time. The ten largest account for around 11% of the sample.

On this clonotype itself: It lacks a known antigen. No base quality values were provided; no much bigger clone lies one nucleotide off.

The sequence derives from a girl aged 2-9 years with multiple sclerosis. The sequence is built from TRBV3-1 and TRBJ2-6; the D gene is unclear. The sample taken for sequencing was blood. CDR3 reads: CASSQDQWGTGANVLTF. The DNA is TGTGCCAGCAGCCAAGATCAATGGGGAACTGGGGCCAACGTCCTGACTTTC.